These T cell receptor beta chains were read from a single sample in a study of patients and donors after allogeneic stem cell transplantation. TCRdb recomputed calls from the RT-PCR reads with MiXCR, one row per CDR3 protein. The sample shows about a million distinct CDR3 sequences, over 15% of them seen only once. Sequenced material: blood, either unsorted or a sorted T cell fraction (not recorded which). The receptor set was obtained from a human donor who was either an allogeneic HSCT recipient or a stem cell or donor lymphocyte infusion donor (not recorded which). It is not recorded whose cells these are; they may come from a transplant donor. The CDR3 runs from the conserved cysteine through the conserved F or W. The D gene is left open where the match is weak. For some rows the clone size is stated as once, few or many, or as a class when expanded; others skip it.

size,D,J,V,CDR3,DNA
NA,NA,TRBJ1-1,TRBV5-1,CASSLDSLRNTEAFF,TGCGCCAGCAGCTTGGATAGTCTCCGGAACACTGAAGCTTTCTTT
NA,NA,TRBJ2-1,TRBV27,CASSITGWGEQFF,TGTGCCAGCAGTATCACGGGCTGGGGTGAGCAGTTCTTC
few,TRBD1,TRBJ2-7,TRBV19,CASSPGTGSPGEQYF,TGTGCCAGTAGTCCGGGGACAGGGTCCCCCGGGGAGCAGTACTTC
few,TRBD2,TRBJ2-5,TRBV11-2,CASSWGLAGATYQETQYF,TGTGCCAGCAGCTGGGGACTAGCGGGGGCCACGTACCAAGAGACCCAGTACTTC
few,NA,TRBJ2-5,TRBV4-1,CASSQRGDGTGGETQYF,TGCGCCAGCAGCCAAAGGGGGGATGGGACTGGGGGGGAGACCCAGTACTTC
once,NA,TRBJ2-3,TRBV19,CASSRQGGRSTDTQYF,TGTGCCAGTAGTCGGCAAGGCGGTCGGAGCACAGATACGCAGTATTTT
few,TRBD1,TRBJ2-7,TRBV12-3/TRBV12-4,CASSLALGQGDYEQYF,TGTGCCAGCAGTTTAGCGCTAGGACAGGGTGACTACGAGCAGTACTTC
NA,TRBD1,TRBJ2-5,TRBV10-3,CAISGQGYQETQYF,TGTGCCATCAGTGGACAGGGGTACCAAGAGACCCAGTACTTC
NA,NA,TRBJ1-1,TRBV30,CAWRQTQMNTEAFF,TGTGCCTGGAGACAAACTCAGATGAACACTGAAGCTTTCTTT
many,TRBD1,TRBJ1-5,TRBV24-1,CATSDPGTGNQPQHF,TGTGCCACCAGTGACCCCGGGACAGGCAATCAGCCCCAGCATTTT
NA,NA,TRBJ1-2,TRBV5-4,CASSYENGYTF,TGTGCCAGCAGCTACGAAAATGGCTACACCTTC
few,NA,TRBJ2-5,TRBV12-3/TRBV12-4,CASSITGPGGKTQYF,TGTGCCAGCAGTATCACAGGGCCTGGGGGTAAGACCCAGTACTTC
NA,NA,TRBJ2-3,TRBV12-3/TRBV12-4,CASSFGGVYTDTQYF,TGTGCCAGCAGTTTTGGGGGCGTTTATACAGATACGCAGTATTTT
few,NA,TRBJ1-6,TRBV5-6,CASSLTVAVVGSPLHF,TGTGCCAGCAGCTTGACAGTTGCGGTAGTGGGTTCACCCCTCCACTTT
NA,NA,TRBJ2-7,TRBV15,CATSRVSGLSYEQYF,TGTGCCACCAGCAGAGTTTCGGGCCTCTCCTACGAGCAGTACTTC
NA,TRBD1,TRBJ2-7,TRBV5-1,CASSLTPGDRVPYEQYF,TGCGCCAGCAGCCTCACCCCCGGGGACAGGGTCCCCTACGAGCAGTACTTC
many,TRBD1,TRBJ2-1,TRBV10-3,CAVRGDSYNEQFF,TGTGCCGTCAGAGGGGACAGCTACAATGAGCAGTTCTTC
few,NA,TRBJ2-7,TRBV9,CASSVETGTEQYF,TGTGCCAGCAGCGTAGAGACGGGAACGGAGCAGTACTTC
few,TRBD2,TRBJ2-5,TRBV6-2/TRBV6-3,CASSTKGRLAGVQETQYF,TGTGCCAGCAGTACCAAGGGGCGGCTAGCGGGGGTCCAAGAGACCCAGTACTTC
few,NA,TRBJ2-3,TRBV5-6,CASSLVVAEASRNTQYF,TGTGCCAGCAGCTTGGTTGTCGCTGAGGCTAGCAGGAATACGCAGTATTTT
few,TRBD1,TRBJ1-2,TRBV2,CASSEDGGTAYGYTF,TGTGCCAGCAGTGAGGATGGGGGGACAGCCTATGGCTACACCTTC
few,NA,TRBJ1-4,TRBV5-1,CASSLVGQSNEKLFF,TGCGCCAGCAGCTTGGTGGGACAATCTAATGAAAAACTGTTTTTT